This TCR beta chain was recovered during a study of molecular identifiers for immune sequencing clone quantification. Study results and caveats: A shared barcode on identical TCR molecules could lead to underestimated sizes for highly expanded clones.

On this clonotype: What it binds is not known. A read error may be the cause here, since a much bigger clone is one base away.

The CDR3 is made up of 13 amino acids. Germline values: CDR1 SGHDT, CDR2 YYEEEE. Library preparation followed earlier protocols using designated TCR primers. Via MiXCR, TCRdb re-called the PCR reads, giving one row per CDR3 protein. This table has tens of thousands of distinct CDR3 sequences, 20% to 25% appearing once. Sequenced input: naive CD8+ T cells from blood, with Jurkat cell RNA spiked in. The sample's subset: FACS-sorted CD8+CD4-CCR7+CD45RA+ naive T cells. The chain employs TRBV5-6 and TRBJ2-5; D ambiguous. The sequence derives from a human donor in good health. Some libraries in this study had Jurkat cell RNA spiked in. The CDR3 sequence is CAGSPTLQETQYF. The CDR3 bases are TGTGCCGGCAGCCCGACCCTACAAGAGACCCAGTACTTC.